A single sample is the source of the 7 T cell receptor beta chains below, sequenced in a study of T cell responses to AZD1222 COVID-19 vaccine. The assay was immunoSEQ multiplex PCR, and TCRdb's table has in-frame clones only and misses some. Counted here are around 110,000 clones, about 90% occurring once; the ten biggest clones make up approximately 9.6%. The material was peripheral blood, obtained on day 0 of AZD1222 vaccination. The receptors were sampled from an adult in good health.

The V call is TRBV9, the J call TRBJ1-1, with a tentative D call TRBD1 (6 bases). The V end was cut by 2 bases, the J end by 2 bases, with 10 bases between. CDR1 and CDR2 from the germline V gene are SGDLS and YYNGEE. The CDR3 contains 14 residues. The CDR3 bases are TGTGCCAGCAGCGTCAGACAGGAAAACACTGAAGCTTTCTTT. It codes for CASSVRQENTEAFF. Together with reference TRBV9 and TRBJ1-1, the CDR3 gives the full variable domain: DSGVTQTPKHLITATGQRVTLRCSPRSGDLSVYWYQQSLDQGLQFLIQYYNGEERAKGNILERFSAQQFPDLHSELNLSSLELGDSALYFCASSVRQENTEAFFGQGTRLTVV.

The CDR3, as DNA: TGCGCCAGCAGTCAGGCTGCAGAGGCCGGAAACACCATATATTTT. Translation gives CASSQAAEAGNTIYF. V usage is TRBV23-1 and J usage is TRBJ1-3; D ambiguous. TRBV23-1 is an ORF; its function is uncertain. The length of the CDR3 is 15 residues. Trimming took off 3 bases at V and 4 bases at J, with 13 bases between the two ends.

The CDR3 sequence: CASSLRGGPHEQYF. CDR3 bases: TGTGCCAGCAGCCTTCGCGGGGGGCCCCACGAGCAGTACTTC. V usage is TRBV7-2 and J usage is TRBJ2-7; 8 bases are shared with TRBD2. Germline loops: CDR1 SGHTA, CDR2 FQGNSA. J was trimmed by 5 bases and V by 5 bases; bases with no gene match: 8. This CDR3 is built from 14 residues.

This clone was counted once. The chain employs TRBV15 and TRBJ2-1; TRBD1 is a possible D gene (5 bases). The V and J ends lost 0 bases and 3 bases respectively, with 15 bases between them. The CDR3 covers 17 residues. CDR1 is LNHNV and CDR2 is YYDKDF in the germline V gene (reference sequence). In DNA, the CDR3 is TGTGCCACCAGCAGAGATGTGCAGGGAACACTCTACAATGAGCAGTTCTTC. Protein product: CATSRDVQGTLYNEQFF.

The J gene is TRBJ1-1, the V gene TRBV7-2; unclear D gene. This CDR3 region has 13 residues. The V end was cut by 6 bases, the J end by 2 bases, with 10 bases between. From germline, CDR1 is SGHTA and CDR2 FQGNSA. The CDR3 loop reads CASSKMINTEAFF. DNA for the CDR3: TGTGCCAGCAGTAAAATGATCAACACTGAAGCTTTCTTT. Full variable domain (remainder filled in from reference TRBV7-2 and TRBJ1-1): GAGVSQSPSNKVTEKGKDVELRCDPISGHTALYWYRQSLGQGLEFLIYFQGNSAPDKSGLPSDRFSAERTGGSVSTLTIQRTQQEDSAVYLCASSKMINTEAFFGQGTRLTVV.

The chain carries TRBV21-1 and TRBJ1-1; no check of the table's D call, TRBD1, against the DNA was made. TRBV21-1 constitutes a pseudogene. The CDR3 covers 16 residues. CDR3 in DNA: TGTGCCAGCAGCAAAGAGGCCCAGGGGGGAGGAACTGAAGCTTTCTTT. Its translation is CASSKEAQGGGTEAFF.

The chain combines TRBV6-2 or TRBV6-3 with TRBJ1-5; 8 positions agree with TRBD1. V lost 3 bases and J lost 3; bases outside the gene matches: 13. Germline V gene lookup returns CDR1 MNHEY and CDR2 SVGEGT. This CDR3 has 18 amino acids. CDR3: CASSYPDRAGLNNQPQHF. The CDR3 region has the DNA TGTGCCAGCAGTTATCCGGACAGGGCGGGATTGAACAATCAGCCCCAGCATTTT.